The sequence of this T cell receptor beta chain was determined in a study of blood T cell repertoires in COVID-19. On the study more broadly: Collection of acute and convalescent COVID-19 samples took place in the United States, Italy and Spain. Sample material is recorded as cDNA or gDNA derived from T cells, B-cell-depleted T cells, or PBMCs.

Per the original methods: From reference gene primer amplification, estimates of nucleated cell counts were derived. Clones were sequenced by immunoSEQ multiplex PCR, and TCRdb holds only the in-frame ones, with some missing. The D gene and trimming were derived from the DNA, and the V and J assignments and clone size from that table. The data hold about 190,000 clones, with 70% to 90% observed a single time. Germline assignment: CDR1 LGHNA and CDR2 YNFKEQ. V dropped 5 bases and J dropped 2 bases, with 11 bases sitting between them. The CDR3 loop spans 14 amino acids. Sequencing was done on a sample of peripheral blood. V usage is TRBV4-2 and J usage is TRBJ2-3, with a tentative D call TRBD1 (5 bases). This receptor was identified in a young man with acute or convalescent COVID-19. The CDR3 region is CASSMTVATDTQYF. Here the CDR3 DNA reads TGTGCCAGCAGCATGACAGTAGCCACAGATACGCAGTATTTT.